This T cell receptor (beta chain) is drawn from a study of cytomegalovirus exposure and HLA in healthy donors. General study results and limits: An ancestry cluster, one associated with Asian ancestry, reportedly showed fewer N-insertions than the roughly 610-donor mean in a later analysis.

13 Jbeta primers and 60 Vbeta primers were used for the PCR. TCRdb's copy holds only in-frame clones and misses some; the assay was immunoSEQ multiplex PCR. The sample has about 77,000 clones, about 84% seen once; the top ten hold around 3%. The trim removed 5 bases at V and 4 bases at J, leaving 12 bases unmatched. Germline loops: CDR1 SNHLY, CDR2 FYNNEI. The CDR3 spans 17 residues. As to this clone: Its target is unknown.

The chain employs TRBV2 and TRBJ2-2; 8 bases line up with TRBD1. The clonotype originates from a middle-aged man in good health and CMV-seronegative. The sequenced material came from PBMCs. This CDR3 reads CASSPLTGGEGTGELFF. CDR3 nucleotides: TGTGCCAGCAGTCCATTAACAGGGGGTGAAGGCACCGGGGAGCTGTTTTTT.